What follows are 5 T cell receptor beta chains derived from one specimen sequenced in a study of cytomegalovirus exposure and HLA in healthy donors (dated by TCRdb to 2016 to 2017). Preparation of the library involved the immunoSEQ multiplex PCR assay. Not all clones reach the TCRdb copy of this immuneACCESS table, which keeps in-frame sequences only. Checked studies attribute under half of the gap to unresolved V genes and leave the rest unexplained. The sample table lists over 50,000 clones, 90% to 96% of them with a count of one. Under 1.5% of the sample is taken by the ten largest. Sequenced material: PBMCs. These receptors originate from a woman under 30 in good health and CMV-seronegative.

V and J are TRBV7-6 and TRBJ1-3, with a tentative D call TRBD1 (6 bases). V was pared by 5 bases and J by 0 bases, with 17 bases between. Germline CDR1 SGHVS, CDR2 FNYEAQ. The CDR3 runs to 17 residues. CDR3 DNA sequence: TGTGCCAGCAGCCCCACCAGGGGACCCAGCTCTGGAAACACCATATATTTT. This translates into CASSPTRGPSSGNTIYF.

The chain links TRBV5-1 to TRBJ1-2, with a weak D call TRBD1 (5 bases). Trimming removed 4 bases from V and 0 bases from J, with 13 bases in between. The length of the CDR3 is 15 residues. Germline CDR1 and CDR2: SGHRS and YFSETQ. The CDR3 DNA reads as TGCGCCAGCAGCAGGGGCAGGACCACTAACTATGGCTACACCTTC. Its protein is CASSRGRTTNYGYTF.

The CDR3 nucleotides read TGTGCCAGCAGGAAGGGGGATACGCAGTATTTT. As protein: CASRKGDTQYF. The chain joins TRBV6-1 to TRBJ2-3; possibly TRBD1 for D (5 bases). This CDR3 spans 11 amino acids. Germline V CDR1 and CDR2: MNHNS, SASEGT. Trimming shortened V by 6 bases and J by 6 bases, and 7 bases separated the two germline ends.

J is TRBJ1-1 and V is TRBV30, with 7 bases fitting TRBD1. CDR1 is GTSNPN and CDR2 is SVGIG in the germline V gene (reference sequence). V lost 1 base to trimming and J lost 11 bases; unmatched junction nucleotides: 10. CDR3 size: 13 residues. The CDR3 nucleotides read TGTGCCTGGAGTGCGGGGGACAGATGGGAGGCTTTCTTT. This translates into CAWSAGDRWEAFF. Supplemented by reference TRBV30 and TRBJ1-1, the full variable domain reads SQTIHQWPATLVQPVGSPLSLECTVEGTSNPNLYWYRQAAGRGLQLLFYSVGIGQISSEVPQNLSASRPQDRQFILSSKKLLLSDSGFYLCAWSAGDRWEAFFGQGTRLTVV.

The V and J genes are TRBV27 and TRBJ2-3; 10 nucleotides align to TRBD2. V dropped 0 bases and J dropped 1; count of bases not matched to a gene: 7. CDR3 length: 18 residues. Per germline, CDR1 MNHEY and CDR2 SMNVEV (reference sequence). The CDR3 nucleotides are TGTGCCAGCAGTTTATCTTCCCTAGCGGGAGTGGGCACAGATACGCAGTATTTT. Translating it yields CASSLSSLAGVGTDTQYF.